The 17 T cell receptor beta chains given below trace back to one sample, sequenced in a study of T cells in tuberculosis. Sequenced by immunoSEQ multiplex PCR; TCRdb stores in-frame clones only, minus some. The table lists over 40,000 clones, around 96% of them singletons. The sample taken for sequencing was PBMCs. The receptors were sampled from a donor aged 10-30 years with latent tuberculosis or without tuberculosis infection.

The count of this clone is one. J is TRBJ1-4 and V is TRBV18, with TRBD1 matching over 9 bases. CDR1 is KGHSH, CDR2 LQKENI, per germline. The junction had 3 bases not matched to a gene; V was cut back by 0 bases and J by 7 bases. The CDR3 sequence is 15 residues long. The chain's CDR3 is CASSPPGTGFEKLFF. Written as DNA, the CDR3 is TGTGCCAGCTCACCACCCGGGACAGGGTTTGAAAAACTGTTTTTT.

The CDR3 bases are TGTGCCAGCAGCTGGACTAGCGGGAGCACAGATACGCAGTATTTT. This encodes CASSWTSGSTDTQYF. The chain combines TRBV5-6 with TRBJ2-3, with 11 nucleotides matching TRBD2. Unmatched junction bases numbered 0, after V lost 3 bases and J lost 0 bases. The CDR3 consists of 15 residues. Looked up from germline, CDR1 is SGHDT and CDR2 is YYEEEE. The full variable domain, completed using reference TRBV5-6 and TRBJ2-3, is DAGVTQSPTHLIKTRGQQVTLRCSPKSGHDTVSWYQQALGQGPQFIFQYYEEEERQRGNFPDRFSGHQFPNYSSELNVNALLLGDSALYLCASSWTSGSTDTQYFGPGTRLTVL.

The CDR3 region is CASSSTGLQGPYNSPLHF. The CDR3 DNA follows: TGTGCCAGCAGTTCCACGGGACTCCAGGGCCCCTATAATTCACCCCTCCACTTT. The chain joins TRBV7-6 to TRBJ1-6; a possible D gene is TRBD1 (5 bases). The CDR3 sequence is 18 residues long. V was shortened by 6 bases and J by 2 bases, with 20 bases between the two germline ends. In germline, CDR1 is SGHVS, CDR2 FNYEAQ. Full variable domain (rest looked up from reference TRBV7-6 and TRBJ1-6): GAGVSQSPRYKVTKRGQDVALRCDPISGHVSLYWYRQALGQGPEFLTYFNYEAQQDKSGLPNDRFSAERPEGSISTLTIQRTEQRDSAMYRCASSSTGLQGPYNSPLHFGNGTRLTVT.

The chain employs TRBV5-5 and TRBJ2-7, with D perhaps TRBD1 (6 bases). Trimming removed 0 bases from V and 5 bases from J, with 15 bases in between. The CDR3 length is 15 residues. Germline V gene sequence: CDR1 SGHKS, CDR2 YYEKEE (reference sequence). The CDR3 nucleotides read TGTGCCAGCAGCTTGGAGGGGACACCTCCCCACGAGCAGTACTTC. This codes for CASSLEGTPPHEQYF.

V is TRBV6-5 and J is TRBJ1-6; no firm D call. Trimming removed 0 bases at V and 8 bases at J, with 5 bases between. The CDR3 spans 13 residues. Germline-derived CDR1 and CDR2 are MNHEY and SVGAGI. The chain's CDR3 is CASSYSADSPLHF. The CDR3, as DNA: TGTGCCAGCAGTTACTCGGCAGATTCACCCCTCCACTTT.

Comment on this clone: Because it lacks the conserved phenylalanine or tryptophan at the end, this CDR3 is likely a read error. No DNA is shown, since the ends of the CDR3 on it are uncertain; the CDR3 is the one TCRdb lists. V gene TRBV21-1 combines with J gene TRBJ1-2. TRBV21-1 is shown as a pseudogene. With termini counted, the CDR3 has 11 amino acids. CDR3 region: CASSKAGGPGS.

The chain carries TRBV11-2 and TRBJ1-4; D gene uncertain. The CDR3 has 14 residues. In germline, CDR1 is SGHAT, CDR2 FQNNGV. The V end lost 2 bases, the J end lost 7 bases, and 11 bases lay between the germline ends. This chain's CDR3 is CASSLFSGTEKLFF. The CDR3 DNA reads as TGTGCCAGCAGCTTATTTTCGGGAACTGAAAAACTGTTTTTT.

V is TRBV7-9 and J is TRBJ2-2, with 9 bases identical to TRBD1. The CDR3 is made up of 15 amino acids. With 6 bases clipped from V and 5 bases from J, the junction kept 7 bases outside the gene matches. Germline assignment: CDR1 SEHNR and CDR2 FQNEAQ (reference sequence). CDR3 amino acids: CASSRGQGRTGELFF. The CDR3 bases are TGTGCCAGCAGTCGGGGACAGGGAAGAACCGGGGAGCTGTTTTTT.

The genes are TRBV11-2 and TRBJ1-4; D is undetermined. The CDR3 contains 14 residues. CDR1 SGHAT and CDR2 FQNNGV come from the germline V gene. Between the trimmed V and J ends, which lost 3 bases and 8 bases, there was a span of 13 bases. In DNA form, the CDR3 reads TGTGCCAGCAGCTTTCAAGGTCGGGGAGAAAAACTGTTTTTT. Amino acid sequence: CASSFQGRGEKLFF.

This sequence joins TRBV19 and TRBJ1-2, with 9 bases matching TRBD1. Germline V gene lookup returns CDR1 LNHDA and CDR2 SQIVND (reference sequence). Trimming cost V 3 bases and J 7 bases; bases outside gene matches: 6. The CDR3 length is 14 residues. The chain's CDR3 is CASSILGTGSGYTF. DNA for the CDR3: TGTGCCAGTAGTATCCTTGGGACAGGGTCTGGCTACACCTTC. Full variable domain (outside the CDR3, taken from reference TRBV19 and TRBJ1-2): DGGITQSPKYLFRKEGQNVTLSCEQNLNHDAMYWYRQDPGQGLRLIYYSQIVNDFQKGDIAEGYSVSREKKESFPLTVTSAQKNPTAFYLCASSILGTGSGYTFGSGTRLTVV.

The chain couples TRBV6-4 to TRBJ2-7, with TRBD1 matching over 7 bases. Germline V gives CDR1 MRHNA, CDR2 SNTAGT. After removal of 0 bases from V and 5 bases from J, the junction contained 13 bases not matched to a gene. This CDR3 has 17 amino acids. CDR3 in DNA: TGTGCCAGCAGTGACTCAACCCCTAAAGGGGGCGTAGACGAGCAGTACTTC. It yields the protein CASSDSTPKGGVDEQYF.

The V and J genes are TRBV5-1 and TRBJ1-6, with a possible D match to TRBD1 (5 bases). The V end lost 4 bases, the J end lost 7 bases, and 15 bases lay between the germline ends. In germline, CDR1 is SGHRS, CDR2 YFSETQ. The CDR3 runs 15 residues. CDR3 amino acids: CASSPGGGENSPLHF. The CDR3 DNA follows: TGCGCCAGCAGCCCTGGCGGGGGGGAGAATTCACCCCTCCACTTT.

The CDR3 sequence is CATSRGLAQETQYF. The CDR3 DNA is TGTGCCACCAGCAGAGGGTTGGCTCAAGAGACCCAGTACTTC. The chain employs TRBV15 and TRBJ2-5; D gene uncertain. The V end was cut by 1 base, the J end by 2 bases, with 8 bases between. The length of the CDR3 is 14 residues. Germline V gene data show CDR1 as LNHNV and CDR2 as YYDKDF (reference sequence).

V usage is TRBV18 and J usage is TRBJ1-1, with 7 bases identical to TRBD1. Trimming at V came to 5 bases and at J to 4 bases, leaving 4 bases not matched to a gene. This CDR3 is 13 amino acids long. CDR1 and CDR2 (germline): KGHSH, LQKENI. The CDR3 DNA reads TGTGCCAGCTCATCAGGGGGAGGCACTGAAGCTTTCTTT. This gives the protein CASSSGGGTEAFF.

V and J are TRBV30 and TRBJ1-1; a weak D match, TRBD1 (6 bases). This CDR3 has 15 residues. V lost 0 bases and J lost 9, with 20 bases in between. Germline-derived CDR1 and CDR2 are GTSNPN and SVGIG (reference sequence). The CDR3 nucleotides are TGTGCCTGGAGTGTAAGGGGGTCCAGACCTTTCCAAGCTTTCTTT. Protein: CAWSVRGSRPFQAFF.

V is TRBV19 and J is TRBJ2-1; TRBD2 matches at 13 bases. The ends lost 6 bases at V and 13 bases at J; junction bases unmatched: 3. Germline V gives CDR1 LNHDA, CDR2 SQIVND (reference sequence). The CDR3 is 12 amino acids. This CDR3 is CASRLAGGLQFF. For the CDR3, the DNA is TGTGCCAGTAGACTAGCGGGGGGGCTACAGTTCTTC.

The chain uses TRBV7-2 and TRBJ2-7; no clear D. Per the germline V gene, CDR1 is SGHTA and CDR2 is FQGNSA. Trimming cost V 5 bases and J 0 bases, with 11 bases left between them. The CDR3 consists of 14 residues. The CDR3 region has the DNA TGTGCCAGCAGCCTTGACTCAAACTCCTACGAGCAGTACTTC. Amino acid sequence: CASSLDSNSYEQYF. The full variable domain, completed using reference TRBV7-2 and TRBJ2-7, is GAGVSQSPSNKVTEKGKDVELRCDPISGHTALYWYRQSLGQGLEFLIYFQGNSAPDKSGLPSDRFSAERTGGSVSTLTIQRTQQEDSAVYLCASSLDSNSYEQYFGPGTRLTVT.